This TCR beta chain was sequenced during a study of blood T cell repertoires in COVID-19. Overall study context: Sites in the United States, Italy and Spain provided acute and convalescent COVID-19 samples. Nucleic acid was either cDNA or gDNA, and it came from T cells, B-cell-depleted T cells, or PBMCs.

Cohort allocation depended upon clinical history that participants reported. For recovered donors of Cohort 3, there were two negative PCRs, clearance, or symptom resolution. Sequencing was performed with immunoSEQ multiplex PCR; in TCRdb, only in-frame clones are kept and a portion is missing. Of 200,000 to 250,000 clones listed, approximately 83% were seen once; the top ten hold 3% to 4%. Germline V lookup: CDR1 LGHDT, CDR2 YNNKEL (reference sequence). The V and J ends lost 4 bases and 3 bases, in that order; junction bases with no gene match: 4. The CDR3 runs 16 residues. The source material was PBMCs or T cells enriched from blood (not recorded which). The TCR sequence derives from a woman in her fifties or sixties who had recovered from COVID-19. The V call is TRBV3-1 (or the pseudogene TRBV3-2), the J call TRBJ2-3; TRBD2 aligns across 13 bases. Here the CDR3 reads CASSLGLAGLTDTQYF. The CDR3 region has the DNA TGTGCCAGCAGCCTGGGACTAGCGGGGTTGACAGATACGCAGTATTTT.